The 16 T cell receptor beta chains in this list originate from one sample, sequenced in a study of spatial heterogeneity in lung cancer. Overall study findings and caveats: Intratumoral expanded alpha and beta TCR counts were found to track tumor mutation counts.

TCRdb processed the 5' RACE reads anew with MiXCR; each CDR3 protein has one entry. The sample lists 2,000 to 3,000 distinct CDR3 sequences; roughly 15% were seen once. The time point is: sample taken at primary tumor resection. Their cognate antigens are unknown. The specimen comprised lung tumor tissue, sampled at surgery. Receptor source: a male donor with early-stage non-small cell lung cancer.

This chain connects TRBV7-9 to TRBJ2-3; 11 bases are shared with TRBD1. The CDR3 runs to 16 residues. The junction had 14 bases not matched to a gene; V was cut back by 5 bases and J by 10 bases. Germline CDR1 and CDR2: SEHNR and FQNEAQ (reference sequence). The CDR3 here is CASSRVGQGAAEAQYF. CDR3 coding DNA: TGTGCCAGCAGCCGAGTTGGACAGGGGGCGGCGGAGGCGCAGTATTTT.

Relative to its sample, this clonotype is large (0.1 to 1%). This rearrangement joins TRBV5-1 to TRBJ1-1; D might be TRBD1 (5 bases). The ends were cut back, 4 bases at V and 4 bases at J, with 11 bases in the middle. The CDR3 sequence is 13 residues long. Germline CDR1 and CDR2: SGHRS and YFSETQ. Written as DNA, the CDR3 is TGCGCCAGCAGCCAGGACGGGGCCACTGAAGCTTTCTTT. As protein: CASSQDGATEAFF.

This clonotype is labeled medium-sized (0.01 to 0.1%). The chain employs TRBV19 and TRBJ2-3, with D possibly TRBD1 on 5 matching bases. V lost 1 base, J lost 11 bases, and 28 bases lay in between. The CDR3 length is 18 residues. Germline V lookup: CDR1 LNHDA, CDR2 SQIVND (reference sequence). CDR3 sequence (DNA): TGTGCCAGTAGTATAGGACAGAGCAAGGGGATCTATAACATCCTGCAGTATTTT. It yields the protein CASSIGQSKGIYNILQYF. Full variable domain (outside the CDR3, taken from reference TRBV19 and TRBJ2-3): DGGITQSPKYLFRKEGQNVTLSCEQNLNHDAMYWYRQDPGQGLRLIYYSQIVNDFQKGDIAEGYSVSREKKESFPLTVTSAQKNPTAFYLCASSIGQSKGIYNILQYFGPGTRLTVL.

By sample fraction, this clonotype is medium-sized. The chain links TRBV20-1 to TRBJ1-6; possibly TRBD1 for D (6 bases). V lost 5 bases to trimming and J lost 5 bases, with 10 bases between them. There are 13 residues in the CDR3. Per the germline V gene, CDR1 is DFQATT and CDR2 is SNEGSKA (reference sequence). The CDR3 sequence: CSASGQNNSPLHF. The CDR3 DNA is TGCAGTGCTTCCGGACAGAATAATTCACCCCTCCACTTT.

This clonotype is medium-sized by share. This chain connects TRBV20-1 to TRBJ2-5, with D uncertain. CDR1 and CDR2 (germline): DFQATT, SNEGSKA (reference sequence). The germline V and J ends were trimmed by 6 bases and 8 bases, with 10 bases remaining between them. The CDR3 extends over 10 amino acids. Here the CDR3 reads CSAYMGTQYF. The CDR3 DNA follows: TGCAGTGCGTATATGGGAACCCAGTACTTC.

This clonotype is termed large. The V call is TRBV7-8, the J call TRBJ2-3, with D unresolved. Germline V CDR1 and CDR2: SGHVS, FQNEAQ. The ends were cut back, 2 bases at V and 6 bases at J, with 12 bases in the middle. The CDR3 extends over 14 amino acids. The CDR3 spells CASSLSLGMDTQYF. CDR3 sequence (DNA): TGTGCCAGCAGCTTAAGCCTGGGGATGGATACGCAGTATTTT.

In its sample, this clonotype was seen a few times. The gene calls are TRBV9 and TRBJ2-7, with D possibly called TRBD1 or TRBD2 (5 bases each). Germline V gene lookup returns CDR1 SGDLS and CDR2 YYNGEE. The CDR3 contains 15 residues. V was pared by 0 bases and J by 3 bases, with 13 bases between. The CDR3 nucleotides read TGTGCCAGCAGCGTAGGAGGGACCGTGAACTACGAGCAGTACTTC. Its protein product is CASSVGGTVNYEQYF.

A few counts support this clonotype. The CDR3 sequence: CASNLMGSTEAFF. CDR3 in DNA: TGTGCCAGCAATCTCATGGGGAGCACTGAAGCTTTCTTT. The chain couples TRBV27 to TRBJ1-1; unclear D gene. This CDR3 has 13 residues. Trimming left V 7 bases short and J 4 bases short, with 13 bases between. The V gene's germline CDR1 is MNHEY and CDR2 SMNVEV (reference sequence).

This clonotype was found a few times. The genes are TRBV12-3 or TRBV12-4 and TRBJ2-5; D may be TRBD2 (6 bases). Trimming stripped 7 bases from V and 3 bases from J, with 12 bases between. This CDR3 spans 13 amino acids. CDR3 in amino acids: CASILGTEETQYF. The CDR3 coding sequence is TGTGCCAGCATCCTCGGGACTGAAGAGACCCAGTACTTC.

This clonotype is judged large (0.1 to 1%). The rearrangement links TRBV7-9 to TRBJ2-3, with D perhaps given as TRBD1 or TRBD2 (5 bases each). V was clipped by 9 bases and J by 0 bases, with 13 bases between them. CDR3 length: 14 residues. CDR1 and CDR2 from the germline V gene are SEHNR and FQNEAQ (reference sequence). The CDR3 DNA sequence: TGTGCCAGTCTCCGGGACGCTAGCACAGATACGCAGTATTTT. It specifies CASLRDASTDTQYF. The complete variable domain, with remaining parts taken from reference TRBV7-9 and TRBJ2-3, reads DTGVSQNPRHKITKRGQNVTFRCDPISEHNRLYWYRQTLGQGPEFLTYFQNEAQLEKSRLLSDRFSAERPKGSFSTLEIQRTEQGDSAMYLCASLRDASTDTQYFGPGTRLTVL.

This clonotype is judged medium-sized. One junction end disagrees with the germline gene, perhaps due to a read error. The chain is built from TRBV29-1 and TRBJ2-5; D may match TRBD1 or TRBD2 (5 bases each). This CDR3 has 12 amino acids. CDR1 and CDR2 (germline): SQVTM, ANQGSEA. In DNA form, the CDR3 reads TGCAGCGCAGAGAGGGGTCAAGGGACCCAGTACTTC. This sequence encodes CSAERGQGTQYF.

This clonotype ranks as large. The V call is TRBV7-9, the J call TRBJ1-2; D is unclear. This CDR3 is built from 17 residues. V was cut by 7 bases and J by 5 bases, with 26 bases left in between. The V gene's germline CDR1 is SEHNR and CDR2 FQNEAQ (reference sequence). CDR3 amino acids: CASTRRPGRTNDYGYTF. CDR3 nucleotide sequence: TGTGCCAGCACCAGACGTCCGGGCAGGACTAACGATTATGGCTACACCTTC.

J is TRBJ2-5 and V is TRBV27, with 9 bases matching TRBD2. The CDR3 spans 16 residues. Germline V gene sequence: CDR1 MNHEY, CDR2 SMNVEV (reference sequence). V lost 3 bases and J lost 4; bases outside the gene matches: 9. The CDR3 nucleotides read TGTGCCAGCAGTTTTCGGGGGACTAGCCCCCCAGAGACCCAGTACTTC. Translating gives CASSFRGTSPPETQYF.

This clonotype is termed medium-sized (0.01 to 0.1%). The chain links TRBV9 to TRBJ1-3; D is undetermined. Per the germline V gene, CDR1 is SGDLS and CDR2 is YYNGEE. This CDR3 contains 15 residues. Deletions cut 3 bases from V and 7 bases from J, with 17 bases between. CDR3 coding DNA: TGTGCCAGCAGCGCCCAGCCGTCAGCGGGGAACACCATATATTTT. Translating gives CASSAQPSAGNTIYF.

In its sample, this clonotype was seen many times. This sequence joins TRBV10-3 and TRBJ1-1; tentatively, D is TRBD1 (5 bases). The CDR3 has 13 amino acids. CDR1 is ENHRY and CDR2 is SYGVKD in the germline V gene. V was cut by 7 bases and J by 14 bases, with 23 bases left in between. The CDR3 loop is CAIKDGGREVAFF. The CDR3 coding sequence is TGTGCCATCAAAGACGGGGGAAGAGAAGTAGCCTTCTTT.

Judged by abundance, this clonotype is large. The rearrangement links TRBV2 to TRBJ2-7; no clear D gene. This CDR3 spans 12 amino acids. V was trimmed by 0 bases and J by 11 bases, leaving 11 bases between them. Germline-derived CDR1 and CDR2 are SNHLY and FYNNEI. CDR3 amino acids: CASSEALRREYF. The CDR3 region has the DNA TGTGCCAGCAGTGAAGCGCTTAGAAGGGAGTACTTC.